Sequencing of this TCR beta chain was carried out in a study of beta chain features in type 1 diabetes. This clone showed up just a few times. This CDR3 spans 19 amino acids. Germline V lookup: CDR1 MGHRA, CDR2 YSYEKL. V lost 2 bases, J lost 1 base, and 6 bases stayed unmatched. The investigators reverse transcribed all of the isolated RNA, so they sequenced expressed TCRB transcripts. Data came from immunoSEQ multiplex PCR; TCRdb stores just in-frame clones and leaves some out. The table includes under 900,000 clones, about 17% detected once. The sequenced sample consisted of naive CD4+ T cells from blood. This chain joins TRBV4-1 and TRBJ2-1, with 15 bases aligning to TRBD2. This sequence originates from a woman aged 18-30 years in good health. The CDR3 DNA reads TGCGCCAGCAGCCAAACGGGACTAGCGGGAGGACGGTCCTACAATGAGCAGTTCTTC. It translates to CASSQTGLAGGRSYNEQFF.